What follows describes a single TCR beta chain. This specimen belongs to a study of blood T cell repertoires in COVID-19. Turning to the study itself: COVID-19 samples, acute and convalescent, were from the United States, Italy and Spain. PBMCs, B-cell-depleted T cells, or T cells were the source of the cDNA or gDNA that made up the material.

Per the original methods: Reference gene primer amplification in the assay estimated nucleated cell counts. This table comes from immunoSEQ multiplex PCR, and its TCRdb copy is limited to in-frame clones, with some not included. V, J and clone size were drawn from that table, and D and trimming were deduced from the DNA. The sample lists about 300,000 clones; around 90% were seen once. CDR1 and CDR2 (germline): LGHNA, YNFKEQ. Trimming at V came to 0 bases and at J to 4 bases, leaving 5 bases not matched to a gene. The length of the CDR3 is 17 residues. The rearrangement joins TRBV4-2 to TRBJ2-1, with 11 bases identical to TRBD2. Specimen: peripheral blood. The sequence was collected from a man in his sixties or seventies with acute or convalescent COVID-19. Written as DNA, the CDR3 is TGTGCCAGCAGCCAAGACGGGACTAGCGGCTCTTACAATGAGCAGTTCTTC. Its translation is CASSQDGTSGSYNEQFF.